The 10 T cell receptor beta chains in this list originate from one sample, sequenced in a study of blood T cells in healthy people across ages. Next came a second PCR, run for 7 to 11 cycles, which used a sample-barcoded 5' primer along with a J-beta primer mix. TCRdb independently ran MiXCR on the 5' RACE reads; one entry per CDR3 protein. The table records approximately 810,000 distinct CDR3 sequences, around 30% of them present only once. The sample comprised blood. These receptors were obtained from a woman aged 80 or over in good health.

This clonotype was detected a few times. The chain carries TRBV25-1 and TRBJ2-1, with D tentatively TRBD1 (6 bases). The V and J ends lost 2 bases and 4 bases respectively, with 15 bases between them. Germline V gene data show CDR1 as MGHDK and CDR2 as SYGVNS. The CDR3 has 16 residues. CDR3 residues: CASSEANRAFYNEQFF. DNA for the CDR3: TGTGCCAGCAGTGAAGCTAACAGGGCCTTTTACAATGAGCAGTTCTTC.

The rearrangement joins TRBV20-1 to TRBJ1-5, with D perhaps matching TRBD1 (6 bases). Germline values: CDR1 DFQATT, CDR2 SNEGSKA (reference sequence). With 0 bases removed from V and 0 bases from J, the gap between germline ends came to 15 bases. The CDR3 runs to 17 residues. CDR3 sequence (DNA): TGCAGTGCTAGAGATGGGGGCAGCCCCAATAGCAATCAGCCCCAGCATTTT. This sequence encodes CSARDGGSPNSNQPQHF.

The CDR3 DNA reads TGTGCCAGCAGTCCCAACAGCGGGGGGGCTGGGACCCAGTACTTC. Translating it yields CASSPNSGGAGTQYF. This chain joins TRBV9 and TRBJ2-5; 10 bases match TRBD2. CDR3 length: 15 amino acids. Germline CDR1 SGDLS, CDR2 YYNGEE. The junction had 11 bases not matched to a gene; V was cut back by 5 bases and J by 7 bases.

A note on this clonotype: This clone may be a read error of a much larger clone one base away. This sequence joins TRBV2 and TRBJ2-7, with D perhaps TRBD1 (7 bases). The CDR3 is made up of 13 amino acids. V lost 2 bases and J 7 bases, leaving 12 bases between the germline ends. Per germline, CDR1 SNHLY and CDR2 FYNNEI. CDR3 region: CASSETRGDEQYF. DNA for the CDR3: TGTGCCAGCAGTGAAACCAGGGGGGATGAGCAGTACTTC.

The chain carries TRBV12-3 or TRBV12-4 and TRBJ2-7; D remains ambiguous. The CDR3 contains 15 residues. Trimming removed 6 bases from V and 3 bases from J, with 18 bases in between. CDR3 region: CASRNSFERDYEQYF. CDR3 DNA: TGTGCCAGCAGGAACAGTTTCGAAAGAGACTACGAGCAGTACTTC.

The CDR3 coding sequence is TGTGCCAGCAGTCCTCGACTAGCGGGCCCAGGGACCCAGTACTTC. Residues: CASSPRLAGPGTQYF. The chain joins TRBV12-3 or TRBV12-4 to TRBJ2-5, with 10 nucleotides matching TRBD2. V shed 5 bases and J 7 bases; nucleotides not matched to a gene: 10. The CDR3 runs 15 residues.

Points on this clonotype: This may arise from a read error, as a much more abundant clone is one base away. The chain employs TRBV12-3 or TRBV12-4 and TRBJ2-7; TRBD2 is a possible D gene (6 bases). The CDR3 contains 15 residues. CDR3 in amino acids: CASSLRSAGSYERYF. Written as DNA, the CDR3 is TGTGCCAGCAGTTTACGGTCCGCCGGGAGCTACGAGCGGTACTTC.

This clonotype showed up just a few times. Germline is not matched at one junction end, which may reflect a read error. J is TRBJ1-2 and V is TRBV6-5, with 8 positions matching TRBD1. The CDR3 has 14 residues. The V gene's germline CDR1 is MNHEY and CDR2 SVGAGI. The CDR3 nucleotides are TGTGCCGGCAGTTACGAGGACAGGGTCGGTGGCTACACCTTC. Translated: CAGSYEDRVGGYTF.

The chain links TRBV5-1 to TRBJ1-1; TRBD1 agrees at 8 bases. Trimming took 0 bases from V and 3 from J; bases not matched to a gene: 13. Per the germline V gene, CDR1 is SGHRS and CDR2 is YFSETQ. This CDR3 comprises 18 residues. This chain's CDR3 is CASSLVGQGAGVDTEAFF. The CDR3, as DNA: TGCGCCAGCAGCTTGGTTGGGCAGGGGGCTGGCGTAGACACTGAAGCTTTCTTT.

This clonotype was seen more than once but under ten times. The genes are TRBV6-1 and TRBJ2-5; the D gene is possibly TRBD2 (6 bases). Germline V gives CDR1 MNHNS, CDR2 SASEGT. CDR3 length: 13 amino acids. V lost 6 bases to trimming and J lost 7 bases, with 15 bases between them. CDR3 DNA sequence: TGTGCCAGCAGGGTTGAGATGGGGGGGACCCAGTACTTC. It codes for CASRVEMGGTQYF.